These 30 T cell receptor beta chains came from one sample sequenced in a study of glioma-infiltrating T cells. The iRepertoire nested amplicon-rescue multiplex PCR amplified TCR alpha and beta CDR3s from RNA. One entry per CDR3 protein results from TCRdb running MiXCR on the multiplex PCR reads. The sample records fewer than 55,000 distinct CDR3 sequences, around 20% being singletons. The sequenced sample consisted of glioma tissue, nonneoplastic brain tissue, or PBMCs (not recorded which). These receptors all come from a human donor with low-grade glioma or glioblastoma, undergoing nonglioma brain surgery, or in good health (not recorded which).

This clonotype was observed a few times. The V gene is TRBV12-5, the J gene TRBJ2-1; possible D gene TRBD2, 5 bases. Trimming cost V 4 bases and J 6 bases, with 22 bases left between them. This CDR3 comprises 17 residues. The germline V gene has CDR1 LGHNT and CDR2 FRNRAP. The CDR3 coding sequence is TGTGCTAGTGGTTCGCATTTTAGGTGGGAGAGGAGCAATGAGCAGTTCTTC. Translated, it gives CASGSHFRWERSNEQFF.

This clonotype occurred many times. The chain employs TRBV20-1 and TRBJ2-1; 7 bases align to TRBD2. This CDR3 spans 16 amino acids. Losses at the gene ends were 6 bases for V and 6 bases for J; bases not matched to a gene: 17. Germline CDR1 reads DFQATT; CDR2 reads SNEGSKA (reference sequence). The CDR3 DNA is TGCAGTGCCAAAACAACCGGGACTAAAAGGATCAATGAGCAGTTCTTC. This codes for CSAKTTGTKRINEQFF.

On this clonotype: A much larger clonotype is one base distant, so this may be a read error. The chain carries TRBV12-3 or TRBV12-4 and TRBJ1-5, with 11 nucleotides matching TRBD1. The CDR3 totals 18 residues. V lost 8 bases, J lost 5 bases, and 17 bases stayed unmatched. The CDR3, as DNA: TGTGCCAGCCGAGGTGGGGGGACAGGGGGTGCTAGGCATCAGCCCCAGCATTTT. It yields the protein CASRGGGTGGARHQPQHF.

Comments on this clonotype: A much larger clone lies one base from this, so it may be a read error. CDR3 in DNA: TGTGCCAGCAACCCAAGCACTCTCGGCAATGAGCAGTTCTTC. This translates into CASNPSTLGNEQFF. The V call is TRBV4-2, the J call TRBJ2-1; unclear D gene. The CDR3 runs to 14 residues. Germline CDR1 LGHNA, CDR2 YNFKEQ. The V end was cut by 7 bases, the J end by 6 bases, with 16 bases between.

Concerning this clonotype: Possible read error: a much larger clone is one base away. The chain has TRBV2 and TRBJ1-6; D remains ambiguous. The CDR3 has 12 residues. Trimming stripped 7 bases from V and 16 bases from J, with 17 bases between. Germline-derived CDR1 and CDR2 are SNHLY and FYNNEI. The CDR3 DNA sequence: TGTGCCAGCAATAAAGAGGGCCGGGATCTCCACTTT. Amino acids: CASNKEGRDLHF.

In its sample, this clonotype was seen many times. This rearrangement joins TRBV7-9 to TRBJ2-1; a possible D gene is TRBD2 (5 bases). Trimming removed 5 bases at V and 6 bases at J, with 20 bases between. In germline, CDR1 is SEHNR, CDR2 FQNEAQ (reference sequence). This CDR3 is built from 16 residues. CDR3 in DNA: TGTGCCAGCAGCCCGAGGGCCCCTCAGGCCCTCAATGAGCAGTTCTTC. The encoded protein is CASSPRAPQALNEQFF. The whole variable domain, filled in from reference TRBV7-9 and TRBJ2-1, reads DTGVSQNPRHKITKRGQNVTFRCDPISEHNRLYWYRQTLGQGPEFLTYFQNEAQLEKSRLLSDRFSAERPKGSFSTLEIQRTEQGDSAMYLCASSPRAPQALNEQFFGPGTRLTVL.

The count of this clonotype is one. A much larger clone sits a single nucleotide away, making a read error possible. V is TRBV3-1 and J is TRBJ2-7, with 7 positions matching TRBD2. Looked up from germline, CDR1 is LGHDT and CDR2 is YNNKEL (reference sequence). The CDR3 consists of 15 residues. This CDR3 reads CAGSLAGAALYEQYF. The CDR3 DNA sequence: TGTGCCGGCAGTTTAGCGGGCGCAGCCCTCTACGAGCAGTACTTC.

This clonotype has ten or more counts. V is TRBV4-2 and J is TRBJ2-3; 8 nucleotides match TRBD1. The germline V gene has CDR1 LGHNA and CDR2 YNFKEQ. This CDR3 spans 18 amino acids. Losses at the gene ends were 0 bases for V and 6 bases for J; bases not matched to a gene: 14. CDR3 in DNA: TGTGCCAGCAGCCAAGAATCATTCGGGACAGGACTCCTGGATACGCAGTATTTT. This encodes CASSQESFGTGLLDTQYF.

This clonotype has ten or more counts. This chain uses TRBV11-2 with TRBJ2-6; 7 bases align to TRBD2. V dropped 5 bases and J dropped 0; count of bases not matched to a gene: 4. This CDR3 has 16 amino acids. In germline, CDR1 is SGHAT, CDR2 FQNNGV. Here the CDR3 DNA reads TGTGCCAGCAGCCCCTGGGAGGGCTCTGGGGCCAACGTCCTGACTTTC. This encodes CASSPWEGSGANVLTF.

This clonotype has at least ten counts. The chain recombines TRBV5-5 with TRBJ1-1; 10 positions match TRBD1. J gave up 2 bases and V 1 base, and 5 bases lay outside the gene matches. The length of the CDR3 is 16 residues. Per the germline V gene, CDR1 is SGHKS and CDR2 is YYEKEE (reference sequence). The CDR3 loop reads CASSLLTGGRNTEAFF. The CDR3 region has the DNA TGTGCCAGCAGCTTGCTGACAGGGGGCCGAAACACTGAAGCTTTCTTT.

Points on this clonotype: A much larger clone differs from this one at a single base, so this may be a read error. V is TRBV3-1 and J is TRBJ1-6; TRBD1 agrees at 7 bases. The length of the CDR3 is 14 residues. Germline-derived CDR1 and CDR2 are LGHDT and YNNKEL (reference sequence). The CDR3 DNA reads TGTGCCAGCAGCCAACAGGGGGATAATTCACCCATCCACTTT. Its translation: CASSQQGDNSPIHF.

The sample holds many counts of this clonotype. The chain couples TRBV19 to TRBJ1-2; D gene unclear. The V gene's germline CDR1 is LNHDA and CDR2 SQIVND (reference sequence). V was trimmed by 3 bases and J by 4 bases, leaving 9 bases between them. The CDR3 has 13 residues. CDR3 loop: CASSIGAGYGYTF. The CDR3 DNA reads as TGTGCCAGTAGTATTGGAGCAGGCTATGGCTACACCTTC. Supplemented by reference TRBV19 and TRBJ1-2, the full variable domain reads DGGITQSPKYLFRKEGQNVTLSCEQNLNHDAMYWYRQDPGQGLRLIYYSQIVNDFQKGDIAEGYSVSREKKESFPLTVTSAQKNPTAFYLCASSIGAGYGYTFGSGTRLTVV.

Ten or more counts support this clonotype. V usage is TRBV2 and J usage is TRBJ2-1, with D perhaps TRBD2 (5 bases). Germline loops: CDR1 SNHLY, CDR2 FYNNEI. This CDR3 is 14 amino acids long. Trimming removed 7 bases from V and 2 bases from J, with 12 bases in between. CDR3 sequence: CASNFRETYNEQFF. DNA of the CDR3: TGTGCCAGCAATTTCCGGGAAACCTACAATGAGCAGTTCTTC.

This clonotype showed up many times. The chain carries TRBV6-2 or TRBV6-3 and TRBJ1-5; D unclear. The CDR3 runs 14 residues. The ends were cut back, 4 bases at V and 2 bases at J, with 9 bases in the middle. The germline V gene has CDR1 MNHEY and CDR2 SVGEGT. The CDR3: CASSSRLGNQPQHF. The CDR3 coding sequence is TGTGCCAGCAGTTCACGGTTGGGCAATCAGCCCCAGCATTTT.

Worth noting for this clonotype: Mismatch with germline at one junction end may stem from a read error. The chain recombines TRBV2 with TRBJ2-1; D remains unclear. The CDR3 is 11 amino acids. Germline CDR1 reads SNHLY; CDR2 reads FYNNEI. CDR3 in amino acids: CASSDYNGQFF. CDR3 in DNA: TGTGCCAGCAGTGATTACAATGGGCAGTTCTTC.

This clonotype was counted at least ten times. This rearrangement joins TRBV7-2 to TRBJ2-3; no clear D gene. Germline V gene lookup returns CDR1 SGHTA and CDR2 FQGNSA. The CDR3 runs 13 residues. Trimming took off 7 bases at V and 6 bases at J, with 14 bases between the two ends. CDR3 sequence: CASTVKIRDTQYF. The CDR3 DNA follows: TGTGCCAGCACCGTAAAGATTCGGGATACGCAGTATTTT.

With respect to this clonotype: A much more abundant neighbour one base away suggests this may be a read error. The genes are TRBV2 and TRBJ2-5; TRBD2 aligns across 8 bases. CDR1 is SNHLY, CDR2 FYNNEI, per germline. The CDR3 extends over 13 amino acids. CDR3 residues: CASRARGEETQHF. CDR3 sequence (DNA): TGTGCCAGCAGGGCGCGGGGGGAGGAGACCCAGCACTTC. The complete variable domain, with remaining parts taken from reference TRBV2 and TRBJ2-5, reads EPEVTQTPSHQVTQMGQEVILRCVPISNHLYFYWYRQILGQKVEFLVSFYNNEISEKSEIFDDQFSVERPDGSNFTLKIRSTKLEDSAMYFCASRARGEETQHFGPGTRLLVL.

V usage is TRBV19 and J usage is TRBJ1-5; 7 positions agree with TRBD1. The CDR3 loop spans 15 amino acids. The trim removed 2 bases at V and 4 bases at J, leaving 5 bases unmatched. Germline CDR1 and CDR2: LNHDA and SQIVND (reference sequence). The CDR3 bases are TGTGCCAGTAGTATAAAGGGGGCAAAGAATCAGCCCCAGCATTTT. Translating it yields CASSIKGAKNQPQHF.

This clonotype was observed at least ten times. This sequence joins TRBV5-1 and TRBJ2-3; D is ambiguous. The CDR3 consists of 15 residues. Germline loops: CDR1 SGHRS, CDR2 YFSETQ. Trimming took off 0 bases at V and 0 bases at J, with 8 bases between the two ends. Here the CDR3 reads CASSLAKASTDTQYF. The CDR3 DNA reads as TGCGCCAGCAGCTTGGCCAAGGCTAGCACAGATACGCAGTATTTT.

About this clonotype: The junction differs from germline at one of its ends, possibly a read error. The chain has TRBV20-1 and TRBJ2-2; maybe TRBD2 (5 bases). CDR3 length equals 14 residues. CDR1 is DFQATT, CDR2 SNEGSKA, per germline (reference sequence). The CDR3 region has the DNA TGCAGTGCTAGAGGTGGCCGGAGCACCGGGGAGCTATTTTTT. It specifies CSARGGRSTGELFF.

Many counts were recorded for this clonotype. CDR3 sequence (DNA): TGTGCCAGCAGTTTAAATCGGGACGGGAACTACGAGCAGTACTTC. Its protein is CASSLNRDGNYEQYF. The gene calls are TRBV28 and TRBJ2-7; possibly TRBD1 or TRBD2 for D (5 bases each). Trimming removed 2 bases from V and 3 bases from J, with 14 bases in between. Germline lookup yields CDR1 MDHEN and CDR2 SYDVKM. The CDR3 contains 15 residues.

This clonotype was found a few times. The gene calls are TRBV29-1 and TRBJ2-7; 12 bases are shared with TRBD2. CDR3 size: 13 residues. Germline loops: CDR1 SQVTM, CDR2 ANQGSEA. The V segment lost 6 bases and the J segment 4 bases; nucleotides outside the gene matches: 4. The CDR3 is CSVLAGGSYEQYF. The CDR3 DNA sequence: TGCAGCGTCCTAGCGGGAGGGTCGTACGAGCAGTACTTC.

This clonotype was recorded many times. The chain carries TRBV6-2 or TRBV6-3 and TRBJ2-5, with D hard to call. The CDR3 length is 12 residues. Germline values: CDR1 MNHEY, CDR2 SVGEGT. Trimming removed 1 base at V and 5 bases at J, with 5 bases between. The CDR3 protein is CASSYFLETQYF. For the CDR3, the DNA is TGTGCCAGCAGTTACTTCCTGGAGACCCAGTACTTC.

With regard to this clonotype: The junction differs from germline at one of its ends, possibly a read error. The chain links TRBV20-1 to TRBJ2-7; D may correspond to TRBD1 or TRBD2 (5 bases each). The CDR3 runs 13 residues. CDR1 DFQATT and CDR2 SNEGSKA come from the germline V gene (reference sequence). The CDR3 reads CSAAPVGAYKQYF. In nucleotides, the CDR3 is TGCAGTGCCGCTCCTGTCGGGGCCTACAAGCAGTACTTC.

For this clonotype: Given a much more abundant clone one base away, this may be a read error. The rearrangement uses TRBV20-1 and TRBJ1-1, with a weak D call TRBD1 (5 bases). The CDR3 is made up of 13 amino acids. Germline lookup yields CDR1 DFQATT and CDR2 SNEGSKA (reference sequence). The CDR3 spells CSARGGLNTKAFF. The DNA for the CDR3 is TGCAGTGCTAGAGGGGGGTTGAACACTAAAGCTTTCTTT.

Many counts were recorded for this clonotype. The chain recombines TRBV7-3 with TRBJ2-5; D is uncertain. Per the germline V gene, CDR1 is SGHTA and CDR2 is FQGTGA. V lost 5 bases and J lost 5, with 15 bases in between. The CDR3 runs 14 residues. CDR3 protein: CASSPTPRVETQYF. CDR3 DNA sequence: TGTGCCAGCAGCCCCACTCCCAGAGTCGAGACCCAGTACTTC.

This clonotype was detected many times. The chain uses TRBV19 and TRBJ1-3; TRBD1 is a possible D gene (6 bases). CDR1 is LNHDA, CDR2 SQIVND, per germline (reference sequence). V lost 6 bases to trimming and J lost 8 bases, with 20 bases between them. This CDR3 contains 15 residues. CDR3: CASSPTGTPFDTIYF. The CDR3 nucleotides read TGTGCCAGTAGCCCCACCGGGACACCCTTCGACACCATATATTTT.

V and J are TRBV18 and TRBJ1-1; 10 bases fit TRBD1. Per germline, CDR1 KGHSH and CDR2 LQKENI. V trimming: 2 bases; J trimming: 5 bases; junction bases outside the gene matches: 11. The CDR3 consists of 17 residues. The CDR3 nucleotides are TGTGCCAGCTCACCAGAGTCCCCCGGGACAGGGGCTACTGAAGCTTTCTTT. Protein product: CASSPESPGTGATEAFF.

This clonotype was seen repeatedly, ten times or more. The genes are TRBV28 and TRBJ1-3; D is possibly TRBD1 (5 bases). This CDR3 spans 15 amino acids. Germline CDR1 reads MDHEN; CDR2 reads SYDVKM. Between the trimmed V and J ends, which lost 6 bases and 1 base, there was a span of 13 bases. CDR3 protein: CASRLLGTSGNTIYF. CDR3 bases: TGTGCCAGCAGGCTGCTCGGGACTTCTGGAAACACCATATATTTT.

This clonotype was recorded at least ten times. V usage is TRBV2 and J usage is TRBJ1-2, with D uncertain. CDR1 SNHLY and CDR2 FYNNEI come from the germline V gene. The CDR3 contains 14 residues. V shed 7 bases and J shed 2 bases, with 14 bases lying between them. CDR3 DNA: TGTGCCAGCAAGGTAGCGCAACAGAACTATGGCTACACCTTC. Amino acid sequence: CASKVAQQNYGYTF.